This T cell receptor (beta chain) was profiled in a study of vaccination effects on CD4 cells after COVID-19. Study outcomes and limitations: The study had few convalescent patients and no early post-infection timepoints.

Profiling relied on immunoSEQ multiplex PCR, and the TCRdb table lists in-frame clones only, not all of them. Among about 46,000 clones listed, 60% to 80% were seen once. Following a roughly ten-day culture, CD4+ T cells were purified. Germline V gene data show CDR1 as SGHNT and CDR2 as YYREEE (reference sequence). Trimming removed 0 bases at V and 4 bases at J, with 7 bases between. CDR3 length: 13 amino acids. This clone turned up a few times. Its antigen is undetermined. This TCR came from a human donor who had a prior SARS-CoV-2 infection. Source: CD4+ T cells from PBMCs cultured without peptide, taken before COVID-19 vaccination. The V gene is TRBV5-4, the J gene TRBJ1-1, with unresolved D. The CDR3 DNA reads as TGTGCCAGCAGCTTGGGTGGCAGCACTGAAGCTTTCTTT. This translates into CASSLGGSTEAFF.